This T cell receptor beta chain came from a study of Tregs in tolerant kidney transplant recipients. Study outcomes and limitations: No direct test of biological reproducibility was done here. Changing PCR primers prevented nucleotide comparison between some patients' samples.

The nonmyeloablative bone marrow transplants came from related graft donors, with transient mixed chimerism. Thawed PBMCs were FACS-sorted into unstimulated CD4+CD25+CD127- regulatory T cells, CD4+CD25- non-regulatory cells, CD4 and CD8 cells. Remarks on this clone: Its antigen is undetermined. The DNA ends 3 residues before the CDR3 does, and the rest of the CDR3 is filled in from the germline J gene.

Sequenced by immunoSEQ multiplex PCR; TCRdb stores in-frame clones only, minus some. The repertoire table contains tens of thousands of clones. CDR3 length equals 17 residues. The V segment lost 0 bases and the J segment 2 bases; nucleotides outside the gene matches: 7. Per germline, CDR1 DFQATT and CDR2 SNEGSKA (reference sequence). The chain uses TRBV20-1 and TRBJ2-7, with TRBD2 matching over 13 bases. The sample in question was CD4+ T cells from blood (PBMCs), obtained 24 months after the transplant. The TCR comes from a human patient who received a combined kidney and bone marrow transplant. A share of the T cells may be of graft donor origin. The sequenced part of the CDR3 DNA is TGCAGTGCTAGAGATGCCCGAACTAGCGGGGGGGCCTACGAG. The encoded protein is CSARDARTSGGAYE. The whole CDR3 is CSARDARTSGGAYEQYF.